This paragraph covers one T cell receptor beta chain sequence. These data come from a study of early T cells in non-severe SARS-CoV-2 infection. Germline lookup yields CDR1 SGHVS and CDR2 FQNEAQ. V lost 5 bases and J lost 8, with 16 bases in between. This CDR3 comprises 14 residues. TCRdb reprocessed the 5' RACE reads with MiXCR, giving one entry per CDR3 protein. The sample carries around 56,000 distinct CDR3 sequences, approximately 13% recorded once. Sample: whole blood, taken at baseline. The rearrangement links TRBV7-8 to TRBJ2-4; D is ambiguous. The clonotype originates from an adult who was a healthcare worker with PCR-confirmed SARS-CoV-2 infection or an uninfected control (not recorded which). CDR3 region: CASSPSRTYDIQYF. The CDR3 DNA sequence: TGTGCCAGCAGCCCAAGCCGGACGTACGACATTCAGTACTTC.